What follows are 20 T cell receptor beta chains derived from one specimen sequenced in a study of patients and donors after allogeneic stem cell transplantation. A single record per CDR3 protein comes from TCRdb applying MiXCR to the RT-PCR reads. The data contain about 110,000 distinct CDR3 sequences, 35% of them singletons. The sample consisted of blood, either unsorted or a sorted T cell fraction (not recorded which). These TCRs come from a human donor who was either an allogeneic HSCT recipient or a stem cell or donor lymphocyte infusion donor (not recorded which). It is not recorded whose cells these are; they may come from a transplant donor.

This clonotype appeared a single time. J is TRBJ2-3 and V is TRBV7-8; TRBD2 agrees at 10 bases. The V gene end was trimmed by 5 bases and the J gene end by 5 bases; junction bases not matched to a gene: 13. This CDR3 has 17 residues. From germline, CDR1 is SGHVS and CDR2 FQNEAQ. The CDR3 DNA follows: TGTGCCAGCAGCCTAACCCTTGGGACTAGCGTGATAGATACGCAGTATTTT. Its protein is CASSLTLGTSVIDTQYF.

The J gene is TRBJ1-6, the V gene TRBV4-2; D unresolved. CDR3 length: 16 amino acids. Germline V gene sequence: CDR1 LGHNA, CDR2 YNFKEQ. The V and J ends lost 1 base and 5 bases respectively, with 12 bases between them. Here the CDR3 DNA reads TGTGCCAGCAGCCAAGGCATGGCCCTCGATAATTCACCCCTCCACTTT. It encodes CASSQGMALDNSPLHF.

The chain is built from TRBV12-3 or TRBV12-4 and TRBJ2-5, with D possibly being TRBD1 (6 bases). V was cut by 3 bases and J by 5 bases, with 13 bases left in between. The CDR3 length is 14 residues. The CDR3 reads CASSLAAGVETQYF. CDR3 in DNA: TGTGCCAGCAGTTTGGCCGCAGGGGTGGAGACCCAGTACTTC.

The V gene is TRBV7-9, the J gene TRBJ2-1; 9 nucleotides align to TRBD1. V was clipped by 4 bases and J by 15 bases; unmatched bases: 10. The CDR3 totals 13 residues. CDR1 SEHNR and CDR2 FQNEAQ come from the germline V gene (reference sequence). CDR3 residues: CASSSERTGAGFF. Here the CDR3 DNA reads TGTGCCAGCAGCTCTGAGCGGACAGGGGCCGGGTTCTTC.

This clonotype was observed a handful of times. V and J are TRBV27 and TRBJ2-3, with a possible D match to TRBD1 (5 bases). The CDR3 has 14 residues. With 8 bases removed from V and 1 base from J, the gap between germline ends came to 13 bases. From germline, CDR1 is MNHEY and CDR2 SMNVEV (reference sequence). The CDR3 here is CASGARLGTDTQYF. The CDR3 DNA is TGTGCCAGCGGGGCACGGCTCGGCACAGATACGCAGTATTTT.

This clonotype was found a few times. This chain joins TRBV7-2 and TRBJ1-5; maybe TRBD1 (5 bases). This CDR3 region has 15 residues. Germline V CDR1 and CDR2: SGHTA, FQGNSA. V was shortened by 3 bases and J by 2 bases, with 11 bases between the two germline ends. The CDR3 region is CASSFGDSRNQPQHF. The CDR3 DNA reads TGTGCCAGCAGCTTTGGTGACAGTCGCAATCAGCCCCAGCATTTT.

This clonotype was seen more than once but under ten times. The chain joins TRBV15 to TRBJ2-1, with D hard to call. Germline CDR1 is LNHNV and CDR2 is YYDKDF (reference sequence). This CDR3 contains 15 residues. V lost 1 base and J 0 bases, leaving 7 bases between the germline ends. CDR3: CATSRVASSYNEQFF. The CDR3 nucleotides are TGTGCCACCAGCAGAGTCGCGAGCTCCTACAATGAGCAGTTCTTC.

The rearrangement uses TRBV9 and TRBJ1-6; D is ambiguous. The CDR3 has 15 residues. The germline V and J ends were trimmed by 2 bases and 5 bases, with 11 bases remaining between them. Per the germline V gene, CDR1 is SGDLS and CDR2 is YYNGEE. The CDR3 region has the DNA TGTGCCAGCAGCGTTGGGGTAGGGCATAATTCACCCCTCCACTTT. It is translated as CASSVGVGHNSPLHF.

This clonotype is a singleton in its sample. The gene calls are TRBV24-1 and TRBJ2-3; 13 nucleotides align to TRBD2. The V segment lost 2 bases and the J segment 6 bases; nucleotides outside the gene matches: 4. Per germline, CDR1 KGHDR and CDR2 SFDVKD. This CDR3 has 16 amino acids. The CDR3 DNA follows: TGTGCCACCAGTGATTGGACTAGCGGGAGAGGGGATACGCAGTATTTT. It encodes CATSDWTSGRGDTQYF.

V gene TRBV15 combines with J gene TRBJ2-3; D call uncertain. Germline V gene lookup returns CDR1 LNHNV and CDR2 YYDKDF (reference sequence). Trimming stripped 1 base from V and 4 bases from J, with 18 bases between. The CDR3 sequence is 17 residues long. CDR3 in DNA: TGTGCCACCAGCAGAGTCGGTGTCTTTAGATCCGCAGATACGCAGTATTTT. As protein: CATSRVGVFRSADTQYF.

This clonotype was detected many times. The chain employs TRBV15 and TRBJ1-1, with D hard to call. Germline loops: CDR1 LNHNV, CDR2 YYDKDF (reference sequence). The CDR3 has 11 residues. V was trimmed by 1 base and J by 4 bases, leaving 1 base between them. This CDR3 reads CATSRVTEAFF. CDR3 sequence (DNA): TGTGCCACCAGCAGAGTCACTGAAGCTTTCTTT.

V usage is TRBV6-1 and J usage is TRBJ2-5, with 8 positions matching TRBD1. This CDR3 spans 14 amino acids. CDR1 is MNHNS and CDR2 is SASEGT in the germline V gene. J was trimmed by 1 base and V by 8 bases; bases with no gene match: 6. Here the CDR3 reads CASGYTGGQETQYF. As DNA, the CDR3 is TGTGCCAGCGGGTACACAGGGGGCCAAGAGACCCAGTACTTC.

This clonotype has a count of ten or more. The chain combines TRBV12-3 or TRBV12-4 with TRBJ1-5; D is undetermined. The CDR3 consists of 16 residues. The germline V and J ends were trimmed by 1 base and 4 bases, with 14 bases remaining between them. The chain's CDR3 is CASSLDGGKMNQPQHF. The CDR3 region has the DNA TGTGCCAGCAGTTTAGACGGTGGGAAAATGAATCAGCCCCAGCATTTT.

The table lists this clonotype with a count of one. The chain uses TRBV5-1 and TRBJ2-7, with TRBD2 matching 8 bases. V was pared by 5 bases and J by 5 bases, with 12 bases of the junction left unmatched. This CDR3 has 15 residues. The germline gives CDR1 SGHRS, CDR2 YFSETQ. CDR3 sequence: CASSNTIAGLDEQYF. CDR3 nucleotides: TGCGCCAGCAGTAATACTATAGCGGGACTCGACGAGCAGTACTTC. The variable domain in full, completed from reference TRBV5-1 and TRBJ2-7, reads KAGVTQTPRYLIKTRGQQVTLSCSPISGHRSVSWYQQTPGQGLQFLFEYFSETQRNKGNFPGRFSGRQFSNSRSEMNVSTLELGDSALYLCASSNTIAGLDEQYFGPGTRLTVT.

The chain joins TRBV6-2 or TRBV6-3 to TRBJ2-1; tentative D call: TRBD1 (6 bases). The V gene lost 6 bases and the J gene lost 6 bases, with 18 bases spanning the gap. CDR1 MNHEY and CDR2 SVGEGT come from the germline V gene. The CDR3 is 15 residues long. CDR3 sequence (DNA): TGTGCCAGCAGAGACCACAGGGCCAAAGTCAATGAGCAGTTCTTC. Its translation: CASRDHRAKVNEQFF.

A few counts support this clonotype. The V call is TRBV29-1, the J call TRBJ2-1; 10 bases match TRBD2. J lost 6 bases, V lost 4 bases, and 12 bases had no gene match. Germline values: CDR1 SQVTM, CDR2 ANQGSEA. This CDR3 spans 16 amino acids. The CDR3 is CSVVPSGREPANEQFF. In DNA, the CDR3 is TGCAGCGTTGTGCCTAGCGGGAGAGAACCAGCCAATGAGCAGTTCTTC.

The chain joins TRBV11-2 to TRBJ2-3, with 14 bases lining up with TRBD2. V was pared by 4 bases and J by 1 base, with 10 bases of the junction left unmatched. The CDR3 is 19 residues long. Germline lookup yields CDR1 SGHAT and CDR2 FQNNGV. CDR3 protein: CASSSGTSGRFEGTDTQYF. Here the CDR3 DNA reads TGTGCCAGCAGCTCCGGGACTAGCGGGAGATTTGAAGGCACAGATACGCAGTATTTT. Variable domain in full (rest from reference TRBV11-2 and TRBJ2-3): EAGVAQSPRYKIIEKRQSVAFWCNPISGHATLYWYQQILGQGPKLLIQFQNNGVVDDSQLPKDRFSAERLKGVDSTLKIQPAKLEDSAVYLCASSSGTSGRFEGTDTQYFGPGTRLTVL.

This clonotype came up a few times. The DNA for the CDR3 is TGCGCCAGCAGCGGTGACAGAACTAACTATGGCTACACCTTC. Its translation is CASSGDRTNYGYTF. The chain combines TRBV5-1 with TRBJ1-2, with D possibly being TRBD1 (5 bases). Between the trimmed V and J ends, which lost 4 bases and 0 bases, there was a span of 10 bases. CDR3 length equals 14 residues. CDR1 and CDR2 (germline): SGHRS, YFSETQ. Combining the CDR3 with reference TRBV5-1 and TRBJ1-2 gives the whole variable domain KAGVTQTPRYLIKTRGQQVTLSCSPISGHRSVSWYQQTPGQGLQFLFEYFSETQRNKGNFPGRFSGRQFSNSRSEMNVSTLELGDSALYLCASSGDRTNYGYTFGSGTRLTVV.

The gene calls are TRBV6-6 and TRBJ2-1; D is unclear. Germline values: CDR1 MNHNY, CDR2 SVGAGI (reference sequence). V lost 6 bases and J 8 bases, leaving 5 bases between the germline ends. This CDR3 contains 10 residues. The CDR3 DNA reads TGTGCCAGCAGAAGTCATGAGCAGTTCTTC. Protein product: CASRSHEQFF.

This clonotype was detected only a few times. The rearrangement links TRBV29-1 to TRBJ1-2, with 9 bases aligning to TRBD1. Germline lookup yields CDR1 SQVTM and CDR2 ANQGSEA. The V segment lost 4 bases and the J segment 7 bases; nucleotides outside the gene matches: 4. The CDR3 contains 12 residues. The CDR3 DNA reads TGCAGCGTTGGGGACAGGGCGAGTGGCTACACCTTC. It is translated as CSVGDRASGYTF.